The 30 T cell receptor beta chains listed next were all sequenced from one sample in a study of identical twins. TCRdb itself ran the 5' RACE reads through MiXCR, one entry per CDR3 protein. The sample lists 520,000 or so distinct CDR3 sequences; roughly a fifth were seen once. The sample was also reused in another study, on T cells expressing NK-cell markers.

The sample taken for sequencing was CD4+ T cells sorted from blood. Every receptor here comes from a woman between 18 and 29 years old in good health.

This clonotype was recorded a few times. CDR3 DNA sequence: TGTGCCATCGGTCGGGGGGCCCTAGAAGAGACCCAGTACTTC. This codes for CAIGRGALEETQYF. The V gene is TRBV10-3, the J gene TRBJ2-5, with a tentative D call TRBD2 (7 bases). Germline lookup yields CDR1 ENHRY and CDR2 SYGVKD. V was cut by 8 bases and J by 3 bases, with 16 bases left in between. There are 14 residues in the CDR3.

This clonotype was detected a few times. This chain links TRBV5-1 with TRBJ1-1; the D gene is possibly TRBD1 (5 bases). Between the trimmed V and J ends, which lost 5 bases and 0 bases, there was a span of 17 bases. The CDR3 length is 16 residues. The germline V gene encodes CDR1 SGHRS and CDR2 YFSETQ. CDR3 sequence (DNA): TGCGCCAGCAGATTGACAGCCTCCGGCATGAACACTGAAGCTTTCTTT. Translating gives CASRLTASGMNTEAFF.

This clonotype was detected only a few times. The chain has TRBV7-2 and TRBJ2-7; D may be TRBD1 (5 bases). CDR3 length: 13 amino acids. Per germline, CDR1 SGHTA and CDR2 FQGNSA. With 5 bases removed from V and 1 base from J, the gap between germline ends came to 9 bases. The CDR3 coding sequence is TGTGCCAGCAGCCCCAGGGCATCCTACGAGCAGTACTTC. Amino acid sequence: CASSPRASYEQYF. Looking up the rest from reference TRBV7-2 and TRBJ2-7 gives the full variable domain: GAGVSQSPSNKVTEKGKDVELRCDPISGHTALYWYRQSLGQGLEFLIYFQGNSAPDKSGLPSDRFSAERTGGSVSTLTIQRTQQEDSAVYLCASSPRASYEQYFGPGTRLTVT.

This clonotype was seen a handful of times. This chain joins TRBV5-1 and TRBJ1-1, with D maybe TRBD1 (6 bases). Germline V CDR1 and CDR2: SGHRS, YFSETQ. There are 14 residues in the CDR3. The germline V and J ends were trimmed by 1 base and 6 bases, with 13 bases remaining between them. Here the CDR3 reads CASSLYQGMAEAFF. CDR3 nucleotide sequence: TGCGCCAGCAGCTTGTATCAGGGGATGGCTGAAGCTTTCTTT.

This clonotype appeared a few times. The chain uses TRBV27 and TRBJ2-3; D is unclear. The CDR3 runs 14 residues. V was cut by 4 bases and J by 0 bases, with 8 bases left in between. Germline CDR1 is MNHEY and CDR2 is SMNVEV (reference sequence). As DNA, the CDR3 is TGTGCCAGCAGTTCCTTCGGAAGCACAGATACGCAGTATTTT. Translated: CASSSFGSTDTQYF.

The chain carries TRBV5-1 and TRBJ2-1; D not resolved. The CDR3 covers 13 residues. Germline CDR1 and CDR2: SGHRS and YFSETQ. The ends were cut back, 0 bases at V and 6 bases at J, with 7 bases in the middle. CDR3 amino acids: CASSLDWGNEQFF. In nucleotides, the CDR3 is TGCGCCAGCAGCTTGGACTGGGGCAATGAGCAGTTCTTC. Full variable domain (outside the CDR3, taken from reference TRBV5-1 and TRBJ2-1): KAGVTQTPRYLIKTRGQQVTLSCSPISGHRSVSWYQQTPGQGLQFLFEYFSETQRNKGNFPGRFSGRQFSNSRSEMNVSTLELGDSALYLCASSLDWGNEQFFGPGTRLTVL.

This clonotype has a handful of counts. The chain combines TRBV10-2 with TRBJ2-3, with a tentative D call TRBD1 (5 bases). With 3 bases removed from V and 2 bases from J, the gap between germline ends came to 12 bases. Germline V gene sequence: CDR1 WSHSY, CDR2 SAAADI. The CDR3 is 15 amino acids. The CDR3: CASSDLGRYTDTQYF. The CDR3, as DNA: TGCGCCAGCAGTGATCTGGGGCGTTACACAGATACGCAGTATTTT.

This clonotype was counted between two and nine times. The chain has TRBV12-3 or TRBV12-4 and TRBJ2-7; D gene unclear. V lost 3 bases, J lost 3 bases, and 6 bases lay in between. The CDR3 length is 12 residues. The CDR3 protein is CASSFVVYEQYF. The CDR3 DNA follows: TGTGCCAGCAGTTTCGTGGTCTACGAGCAGTACTTC.

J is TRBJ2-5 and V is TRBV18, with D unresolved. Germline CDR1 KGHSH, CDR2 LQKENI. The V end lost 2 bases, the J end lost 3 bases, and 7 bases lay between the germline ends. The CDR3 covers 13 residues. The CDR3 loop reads CASSPNRKETQYF. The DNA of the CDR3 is TGTGCCAGCTCACCAAACAGAAAAGAGACCCAGTACTTC.

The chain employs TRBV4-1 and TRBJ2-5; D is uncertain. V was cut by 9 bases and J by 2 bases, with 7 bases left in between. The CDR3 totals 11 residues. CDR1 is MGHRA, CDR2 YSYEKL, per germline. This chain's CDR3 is CASGRQETQYF. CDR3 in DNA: TGCGCCAGTGGACGGCAAGAGACCCAGTACTTC.

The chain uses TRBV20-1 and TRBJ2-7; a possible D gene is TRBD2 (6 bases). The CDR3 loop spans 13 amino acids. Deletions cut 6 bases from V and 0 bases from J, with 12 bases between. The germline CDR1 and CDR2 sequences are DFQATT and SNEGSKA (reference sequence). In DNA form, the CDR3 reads TGCAGTGCCCGGAGGGAGAGCTCCTACGAGCAGTACTTC. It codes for CSARRESSYEQYF.

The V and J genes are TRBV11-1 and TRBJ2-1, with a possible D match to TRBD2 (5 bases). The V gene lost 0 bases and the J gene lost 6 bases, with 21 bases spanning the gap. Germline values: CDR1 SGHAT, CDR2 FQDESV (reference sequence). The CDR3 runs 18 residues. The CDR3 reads CASSLARISGRLVNEQFF. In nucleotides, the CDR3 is TGTGCCAGCAGCTTAGCGAGGATCAGCGGCCGGTTAGTCAATGAGCAGTTCTTC.

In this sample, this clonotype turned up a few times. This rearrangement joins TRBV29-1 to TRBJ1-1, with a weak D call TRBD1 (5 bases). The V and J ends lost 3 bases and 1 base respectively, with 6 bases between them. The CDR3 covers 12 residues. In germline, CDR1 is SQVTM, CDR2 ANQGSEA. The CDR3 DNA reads TGCAGCGTTGAGGGGGGGAACACTGAAGCTTTCTTT. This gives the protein CSVEGGNTEAFF.

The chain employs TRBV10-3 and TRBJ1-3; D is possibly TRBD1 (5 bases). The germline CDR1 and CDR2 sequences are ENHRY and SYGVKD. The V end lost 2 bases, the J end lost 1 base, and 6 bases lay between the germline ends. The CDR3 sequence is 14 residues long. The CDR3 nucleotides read TGTGCCATCAGTGAGGGGGCTTCTGGAAACACCATATATTTT. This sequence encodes CAISEGASGNTIYF.

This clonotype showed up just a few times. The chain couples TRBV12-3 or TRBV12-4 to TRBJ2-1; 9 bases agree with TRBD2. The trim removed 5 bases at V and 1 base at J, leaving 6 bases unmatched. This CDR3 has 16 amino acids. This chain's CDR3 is CASSRSGSRSYNEQFF. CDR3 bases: TGTGCCAGCAGTCGTAGCGGGAGTCGTTCCTACAATGAGCAGTTCTTC.

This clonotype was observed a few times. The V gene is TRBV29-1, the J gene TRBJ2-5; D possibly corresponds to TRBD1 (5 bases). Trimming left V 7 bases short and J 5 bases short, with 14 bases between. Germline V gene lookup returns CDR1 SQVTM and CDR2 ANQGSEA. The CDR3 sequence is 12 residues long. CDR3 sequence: CSGGAQFETQYF. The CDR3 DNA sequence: TGCAGCGGGGGCGCCCAGTTTGAGACCCAGTACTTC.

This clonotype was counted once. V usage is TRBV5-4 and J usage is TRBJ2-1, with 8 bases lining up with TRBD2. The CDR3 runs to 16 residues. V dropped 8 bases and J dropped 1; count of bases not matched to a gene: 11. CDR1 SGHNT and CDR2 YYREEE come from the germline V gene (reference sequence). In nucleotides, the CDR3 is TGTGCCAGTGTGTCCCGGGGGGGATCATCCTACAATGAGCAGTTCTTC. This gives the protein CASVSRGGSSYNEQFF. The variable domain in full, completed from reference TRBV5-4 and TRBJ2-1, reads ETGVTQSPTHLIKTRGQQVTLRCSSQSGHNTVSWYQQALGQGPQFIFQYYREEENGRGNFPPRFSGLQFPNYSSELNVNALELDDSALYLCASVSRGGSSYNEQFFGPGTRLTVL.

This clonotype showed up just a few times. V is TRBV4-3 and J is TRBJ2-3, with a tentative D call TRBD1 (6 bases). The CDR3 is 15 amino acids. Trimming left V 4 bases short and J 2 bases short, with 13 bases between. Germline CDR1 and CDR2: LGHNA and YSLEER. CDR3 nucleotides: TGCGCCAGCAGCCTTGGACAGCGTTACACAGATACGCAGTATTTT. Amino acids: CASSLGQRYTDTQYF.

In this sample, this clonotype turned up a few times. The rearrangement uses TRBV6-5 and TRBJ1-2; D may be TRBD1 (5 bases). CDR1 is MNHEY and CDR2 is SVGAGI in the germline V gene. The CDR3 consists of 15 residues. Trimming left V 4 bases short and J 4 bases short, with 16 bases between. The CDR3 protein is CASSSQGLAGYGYTF. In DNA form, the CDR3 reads TGTGCCAGCAGTTCTCAGGGACTCGCCGGCTATGGCTACACCTTC.

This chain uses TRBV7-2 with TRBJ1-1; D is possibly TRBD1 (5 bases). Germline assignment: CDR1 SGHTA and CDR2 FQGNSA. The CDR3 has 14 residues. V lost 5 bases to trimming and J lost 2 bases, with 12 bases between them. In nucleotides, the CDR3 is TGTGCCAGCAGCCTTAGGGGAGTTAACACTGAAGCTTTCTTT. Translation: CASSLRGVNTEAFF.

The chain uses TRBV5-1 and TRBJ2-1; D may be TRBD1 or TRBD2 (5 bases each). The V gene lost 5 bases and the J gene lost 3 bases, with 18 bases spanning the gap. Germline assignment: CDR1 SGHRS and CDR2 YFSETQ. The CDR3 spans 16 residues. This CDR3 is CASSVTGRHYYNEQFF. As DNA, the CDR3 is TGCGCCAGCAGTGTAACGGGACGGCATTACTACAATGAGCAGTTCTTC.

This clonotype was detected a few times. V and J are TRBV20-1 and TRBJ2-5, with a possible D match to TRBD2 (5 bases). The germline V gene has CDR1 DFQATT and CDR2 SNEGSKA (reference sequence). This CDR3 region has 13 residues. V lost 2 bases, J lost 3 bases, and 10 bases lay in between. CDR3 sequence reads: CSARWWGEETQYF. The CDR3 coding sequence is TGCAGTGCTAGATGGTGGGGAGAAGAGACCCAGTACTTC.

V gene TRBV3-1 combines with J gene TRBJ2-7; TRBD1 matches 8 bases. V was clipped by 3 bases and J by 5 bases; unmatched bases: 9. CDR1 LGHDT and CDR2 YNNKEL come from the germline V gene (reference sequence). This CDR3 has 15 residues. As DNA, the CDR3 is TGTGCCAGCAGCCACAGACAGGGGAGGTCGAACGAGCAGTACTTC. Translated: CASSHRQGRSNEQYF.

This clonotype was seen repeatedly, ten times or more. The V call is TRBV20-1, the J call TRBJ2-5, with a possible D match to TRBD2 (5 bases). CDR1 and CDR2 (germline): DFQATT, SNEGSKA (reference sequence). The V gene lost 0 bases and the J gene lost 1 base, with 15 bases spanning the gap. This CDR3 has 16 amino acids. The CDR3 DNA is TGCAGTGCTAGAGATCCCCTAGCACCCTCCCAAGAGACCCAGTACTTC. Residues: CSARDPLAPSQETQYF.

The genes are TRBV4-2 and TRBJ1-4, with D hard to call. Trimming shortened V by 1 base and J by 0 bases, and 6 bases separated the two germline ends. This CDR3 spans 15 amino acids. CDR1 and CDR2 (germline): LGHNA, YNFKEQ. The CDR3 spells CASSQGPATNEKLFF. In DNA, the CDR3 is TGTGCCAGCAGCCAAGGGCCGGCAACTAATGAAAAACTGTTTTTT.

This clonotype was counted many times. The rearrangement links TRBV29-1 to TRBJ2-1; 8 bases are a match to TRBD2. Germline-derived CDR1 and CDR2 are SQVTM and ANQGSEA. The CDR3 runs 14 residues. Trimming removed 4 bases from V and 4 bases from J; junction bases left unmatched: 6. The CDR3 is CSVVASSGYNEQFF. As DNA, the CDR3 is TGCAGCGTTGTAGCGTCTAGCGGGTACAATGAGCAGTTCTTC.

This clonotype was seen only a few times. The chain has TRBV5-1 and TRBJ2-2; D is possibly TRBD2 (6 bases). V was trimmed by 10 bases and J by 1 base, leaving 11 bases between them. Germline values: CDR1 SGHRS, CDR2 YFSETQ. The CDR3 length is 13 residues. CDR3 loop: CACGDRNTGELFF. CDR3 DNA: TGCGCCTGCGGGGATAGGAACACCGGGGAGCTGTTTTTT.

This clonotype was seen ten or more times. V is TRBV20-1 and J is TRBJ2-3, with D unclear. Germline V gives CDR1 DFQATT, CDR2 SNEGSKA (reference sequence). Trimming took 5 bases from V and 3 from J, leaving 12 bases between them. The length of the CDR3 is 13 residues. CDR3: CSAVFGRTDTQYF. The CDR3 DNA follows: TGCAGTGCTGTGTTCGGGCGGACAGATACGCAGTATTTT.

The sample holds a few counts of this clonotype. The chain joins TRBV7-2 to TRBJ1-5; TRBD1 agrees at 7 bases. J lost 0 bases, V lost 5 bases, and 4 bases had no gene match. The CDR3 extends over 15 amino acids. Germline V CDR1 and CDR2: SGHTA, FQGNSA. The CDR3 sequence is CASSTNRGSNQPQHF. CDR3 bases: TGTGCCAGCAGCACCAACAGGGGTAGCAATCAGCCCCAGCATTTT.

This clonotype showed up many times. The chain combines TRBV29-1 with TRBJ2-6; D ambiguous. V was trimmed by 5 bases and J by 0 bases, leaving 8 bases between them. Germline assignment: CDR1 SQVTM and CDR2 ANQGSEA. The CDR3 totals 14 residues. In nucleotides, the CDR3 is TGCAGCGTTAACCCGGGCTCTGGGGCCAACGTCCTGACTTTC. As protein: CSVNPGSGANVLTF.